These 7 T cell receptor beta chains were all obtained from the same sample, sequenced in a study of beta chain features in type 1 diabetes. Study observations and caveats: Shorter TCRB CDR3s, moderately but significantly so, were found in Type 1 diabetes patients in all four CD4+ subsets.

Sequencing targeted expressed TCRB transcripts, as all isolated RNA had been reverse transcribed. TCRdb's copy holds only in-frame clones and misses some; the assay was immunoSEQ multiplex PCR. This table holds 300,000 to 350,000 clones, roughly a tenth found once. No antigens are known for them. What was sequenced was central memory CD4+ T cells from blood. These receptors all come from a man aged 25-45 years with type 1 diabetes.

The chain carries TRBV9 and TRBJ2-1; D uncertain. The CDR3 runs to 14 residues. V gave up 0 bases and J gave up 1 base, with 5 bases separating them. Germline CDR1 is SGDLS and CDR2 is YYNGEE. The CDR3 loop reads CASSVEQSYNEQFF. The DNA for the CDR3 is TGTGCCAGCAGCGTAGAACAGTCCTACAATGAGCAGTTCTTC. Full variable domain (remainder filled in from reference TRBV9 and TRBJ2-1): DSGVTQTPKHLITATGQRVTLRCSPRSGDLSVYWYQQSLDQGLQFLIQYYNGEERAKGNILERFSAQQFPDLHSELNLSSLELGDSALYFCASSVEQSYNEQFFGPGTRLTVL.

Only a few counts were recorded for this clone. CDR3 loop: CASGGGGQGISYEQYF. The CDR3, as DNA: TGTGCCAGCGGGGGTGGTGGACAGGGCATCTCCTACGAGCAGTACTTC. The gene calls are TRBV2 and TRBJ2-7, with 8 bases aligning to TRBD1. V lost 8 bases to trimming and J lost 0 bases; unmatched junction nucleotides: 12. The CDR3 is made up of 16 amino acids. CDR1 and CDR2 (germline): SNHLY, FYNNEI.

This clone showed up many times. The chain has TRBV4-3 and TRBJ2-2, with 8 bases matching TRBD1. The CDR3 extends over 17 amino acids. V gave up 0 bases and J gave up 1 base; unmatched junction bases: 4. The germline CDR1 and CDR2 sequences are LGHNA and YSLEER. CDR3 in amino acids: CASSQEGQGQNTGELFF. The CDR3 DNA sequence: TGCGCCAGCAGCCAAGAAGGACAGGGACAGAACACCGGGGAGCTGTTTTTT.

This clone was recorded a few times. The chain joins TRBV7-8 to TRBJ2-7; D may be TRBD1 or TRBD2 (5 bases each). This CDR3 spans 14 amino acids. Germline V gene data show CDR1 as SGHVS and CDR2 as FQNEAQ. Deletions cut 4 bases from V and 2 bases from J, with 12 bases between. This CDR3 reads CASSSTGTPYEQYF. The CDR3 nucleotides read TGTGCCAGCAGCTCCACGGGGACCCCCTACGAGCAGTACTTC.

The rearrangement joins TRBV19 to TRBJ1-3, with 7 nucleotides matching TRBD1. The germline gives CDR1 LNHDA, CDR2 SQIVND (reference sequence). The CDR3 loop spans 16 amino acids. J gave up 0 bases and V 5 bases, and 7 bases lay outside the gene matches. CDR3 DNA sequence: TGTGCCAGTAGTCGCGACAGGGAACTCTCTGGAAACACCATATATTTT. Amino acids: CASSRDRELSGNTIYF.

This clone was observed a few times. V and J are TRBV30 and TRBJ1-6; 7 bases are shared with TRBD1. The CDR3 is made up of 15 amino acids. V trimming: 3 bases; J trimming: 9 bases; junction bases outside the gene matches: 11. Germline CDR1 and CDR2: GTSNPN and SVGIG (reference sequence). CDR3 in amino acids: CAWRDRLYRGSPLHF. Written as DNA, the CDR3 is TGTGCCTGGAGGGACAGGCTCTACCGGGGTTCACCCCTCCACTTT.

The table lists this clone with a few counts. The chain joins TRBV4-3 to TRBJ1-2; D possibly corresponds to TRBD1 (5 bases). Germline CDR1 LGHNA, CDR2 YSLEER. V was shortened by 2 bases and J by 4 bases, with 17 bases between the two germline ends. The CDR3 sequence is 16 residues long. CDR3 in amino acids: CASSQSRGGSGYGYTF. The CDR3 DNA reads TGCGCCAGCAGCCAATCAAGGGGCGGCAGTGGCTATGGCTACACCTTC.